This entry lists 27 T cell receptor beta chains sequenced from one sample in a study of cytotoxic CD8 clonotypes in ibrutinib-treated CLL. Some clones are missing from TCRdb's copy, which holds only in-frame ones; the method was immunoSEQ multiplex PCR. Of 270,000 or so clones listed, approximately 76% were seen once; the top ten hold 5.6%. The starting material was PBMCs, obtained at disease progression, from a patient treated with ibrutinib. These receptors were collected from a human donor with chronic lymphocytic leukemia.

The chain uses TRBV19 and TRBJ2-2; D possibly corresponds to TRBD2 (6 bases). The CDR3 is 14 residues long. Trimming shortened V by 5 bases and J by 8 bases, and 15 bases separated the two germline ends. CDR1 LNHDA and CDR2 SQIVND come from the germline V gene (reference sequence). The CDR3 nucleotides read TGTGCCAGTAGTCCGGACTATCCCACGGGGGAGCTGTTTTTT. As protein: CASSPDYPTGELFF.

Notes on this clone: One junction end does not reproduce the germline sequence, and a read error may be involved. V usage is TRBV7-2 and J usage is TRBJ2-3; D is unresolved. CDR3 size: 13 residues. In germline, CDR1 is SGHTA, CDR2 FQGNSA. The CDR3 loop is CASSQDSRVTQYF. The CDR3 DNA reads TGCGCCAGCAGCCAAGATAGCAGAGTAACGCAGTATTTT.

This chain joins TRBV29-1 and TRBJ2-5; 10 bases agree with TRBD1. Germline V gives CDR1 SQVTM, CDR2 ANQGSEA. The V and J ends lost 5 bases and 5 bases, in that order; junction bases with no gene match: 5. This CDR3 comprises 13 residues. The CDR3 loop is CSVRDRGVETQYF. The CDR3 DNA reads TGCAGCGTTCGGGACAGGGGTGTCGAGACCCAGTACTTC.

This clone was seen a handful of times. The CDR3: CASSPNPYYHSYEQYF. DNA of the CDR3: TGTGCCAGCAGCCCTAACCCTTACTACCACTCCTACGAGCAGTACTTC. The J gene is TRBJ2-7, the V gene TRBV28; no clear D. Germline lookup yields CDR1 MDHEN and CDR2 SYDVKM. The V gene lost 6 bases and the J gene lost 0 bases, with 18 bases spanning the gap. The CDR3 covers 16 residues.

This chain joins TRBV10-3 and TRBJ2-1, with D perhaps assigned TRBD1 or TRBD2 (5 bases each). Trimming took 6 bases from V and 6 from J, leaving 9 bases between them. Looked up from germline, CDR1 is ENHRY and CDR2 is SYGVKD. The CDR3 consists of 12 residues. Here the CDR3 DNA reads TGTGCCATCAGAGACAGCGGCAATGAGCAGTTCTTC. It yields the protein CAIRDSGNEQFF.

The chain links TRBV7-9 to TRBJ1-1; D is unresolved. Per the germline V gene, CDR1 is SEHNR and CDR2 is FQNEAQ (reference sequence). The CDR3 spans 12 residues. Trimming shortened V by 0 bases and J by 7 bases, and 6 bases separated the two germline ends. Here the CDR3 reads CASSLARSEAFF. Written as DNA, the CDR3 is TGTGCCAGCAGCTTAGCCAGGAGTGAAGCTTTCTTT.

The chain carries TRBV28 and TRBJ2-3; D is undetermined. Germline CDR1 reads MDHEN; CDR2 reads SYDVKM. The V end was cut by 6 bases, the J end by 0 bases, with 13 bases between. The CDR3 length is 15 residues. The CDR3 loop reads CASSPPLTSTDTQYF. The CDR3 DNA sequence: TGTGCCAGCAGCCCCCCCCTCACTAGCACAGATACGCAGTATTTT.

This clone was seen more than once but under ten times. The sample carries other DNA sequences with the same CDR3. DNA for the CDR3: TGTGCCAGCAGTACGACAGGGAACTATGGCTACACCTTC. Translating it yields CASSTTGNYGYTF. This chain links TRBV6-5 with TRBJ1-2, with 7 positions matching TRBD1. Germline CDR1 and CDR2: MNHEY and SVGAGI. The J segment lost 2 bases and the V segment lost 5 bases, leaving 2 bases of the junction unmatched. The length of the CDR3 is 13 residues.

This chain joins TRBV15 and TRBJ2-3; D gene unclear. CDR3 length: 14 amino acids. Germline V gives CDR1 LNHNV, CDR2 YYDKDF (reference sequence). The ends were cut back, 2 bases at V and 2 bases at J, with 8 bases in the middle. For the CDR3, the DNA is TGTGCCACCAGCAGACACGACACCACAGATACGCAGTATTTT. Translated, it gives CATSRHDTTDTQYF.

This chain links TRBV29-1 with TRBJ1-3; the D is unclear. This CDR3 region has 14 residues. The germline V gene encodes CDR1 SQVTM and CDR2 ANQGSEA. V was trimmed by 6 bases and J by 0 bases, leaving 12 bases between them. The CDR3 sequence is CSVKDLLSGNTIYF. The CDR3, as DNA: TGCAGCGTAAAAGACCTACTCTCTGGAAACACCATATATTTT.

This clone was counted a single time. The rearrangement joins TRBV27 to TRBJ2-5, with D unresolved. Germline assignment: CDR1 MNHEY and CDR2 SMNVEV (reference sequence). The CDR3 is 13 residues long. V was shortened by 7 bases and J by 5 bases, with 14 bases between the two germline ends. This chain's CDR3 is CASTSGDRETQYF. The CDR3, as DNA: TGTGCCAGCACCAGTGGTGATCGGGAGACCCAGTACTTC.

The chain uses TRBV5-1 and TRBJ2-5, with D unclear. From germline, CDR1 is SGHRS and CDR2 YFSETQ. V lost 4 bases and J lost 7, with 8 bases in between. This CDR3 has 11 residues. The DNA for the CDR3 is TGCGCCAGCAGCCCAGGATTGACCCAGTACTTC. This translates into CASSPGLTQYF.

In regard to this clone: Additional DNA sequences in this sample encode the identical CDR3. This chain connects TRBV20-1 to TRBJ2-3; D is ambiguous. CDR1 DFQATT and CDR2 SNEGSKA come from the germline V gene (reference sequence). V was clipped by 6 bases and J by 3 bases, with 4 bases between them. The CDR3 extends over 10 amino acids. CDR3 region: CSAATDTQYF. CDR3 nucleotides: TGCAGTGCCGCTACAGATACGCAGTATTTT.

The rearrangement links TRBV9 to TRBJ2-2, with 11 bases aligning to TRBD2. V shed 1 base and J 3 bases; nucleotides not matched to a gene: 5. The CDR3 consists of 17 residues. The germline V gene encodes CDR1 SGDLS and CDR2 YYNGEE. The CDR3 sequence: CASSVRISGRDTGELFF. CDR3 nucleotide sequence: TGTGCCAGCAGCGTACGTATTAGCGGGAGGGACACCGGGGAGCTGTTTTTT.

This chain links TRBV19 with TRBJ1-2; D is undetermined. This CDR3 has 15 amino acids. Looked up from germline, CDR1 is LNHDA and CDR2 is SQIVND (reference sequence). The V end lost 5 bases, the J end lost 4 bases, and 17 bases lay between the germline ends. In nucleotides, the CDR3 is TGTGCCAGTAGTGGATTCCCAAACACCATCTATGGCTACACCTTC. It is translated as CASSGFPNTIYGYTF.

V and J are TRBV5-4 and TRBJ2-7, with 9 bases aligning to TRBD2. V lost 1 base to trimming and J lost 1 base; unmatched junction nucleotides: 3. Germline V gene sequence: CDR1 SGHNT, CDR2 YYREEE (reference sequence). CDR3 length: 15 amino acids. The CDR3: CASSLRLADSYEQYF. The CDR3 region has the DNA TGTGCCAGCAGCTTGCGACTAGCGGATTCCTACGAGCAGTACTTC.

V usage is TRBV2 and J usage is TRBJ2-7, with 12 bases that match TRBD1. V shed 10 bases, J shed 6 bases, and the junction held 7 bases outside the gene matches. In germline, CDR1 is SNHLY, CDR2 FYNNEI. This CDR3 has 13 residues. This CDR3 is CANRGDRGLEQYF. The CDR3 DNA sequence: TGTGCCAACCGTGGGGACAGGGGGCTCGAGCAGTACTTC.

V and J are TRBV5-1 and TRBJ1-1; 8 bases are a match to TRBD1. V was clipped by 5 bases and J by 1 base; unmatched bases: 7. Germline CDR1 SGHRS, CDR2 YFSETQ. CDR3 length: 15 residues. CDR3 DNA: TGCGCCAGCAGAGGCTCAGGGGGCTCGAACACTGAAGCTTTCTTT. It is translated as CASRGSGGSNTEAFF.

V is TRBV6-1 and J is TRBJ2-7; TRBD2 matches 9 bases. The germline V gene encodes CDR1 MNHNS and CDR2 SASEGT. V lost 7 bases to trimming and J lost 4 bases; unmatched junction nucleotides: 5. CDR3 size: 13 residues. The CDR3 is CASTRGGAYEQYF. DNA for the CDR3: TGTGCCAGCACTCGCGGGGGGGCTTACGAGCAGTACTTC.

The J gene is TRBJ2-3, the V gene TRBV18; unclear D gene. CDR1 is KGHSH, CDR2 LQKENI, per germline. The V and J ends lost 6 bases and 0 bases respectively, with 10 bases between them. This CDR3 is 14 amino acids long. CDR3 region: CASSAYVSTDTQYF. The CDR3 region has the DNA TGTGCCAGCTCCGCCTACGTAAGCACAGATACGCAGTATTTT.

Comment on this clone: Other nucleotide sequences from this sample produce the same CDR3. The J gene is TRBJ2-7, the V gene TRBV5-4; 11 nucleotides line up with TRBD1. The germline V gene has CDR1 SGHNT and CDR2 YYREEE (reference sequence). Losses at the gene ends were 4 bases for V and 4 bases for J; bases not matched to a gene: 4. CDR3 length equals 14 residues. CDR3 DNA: TGTGCCAGCAGCCCAGGACAGGGGGCGTACGAGCAGTACTTC. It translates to CASSPGQGAYEQYF.

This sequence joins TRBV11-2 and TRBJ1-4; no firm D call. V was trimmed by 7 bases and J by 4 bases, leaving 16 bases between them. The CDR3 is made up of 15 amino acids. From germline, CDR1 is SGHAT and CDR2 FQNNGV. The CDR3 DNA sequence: TGTGCCAGCACCCCTCGGCCGGGCCATAATGAAAAACTGTTTTTT. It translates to CASTPRPGHNEKLFF.

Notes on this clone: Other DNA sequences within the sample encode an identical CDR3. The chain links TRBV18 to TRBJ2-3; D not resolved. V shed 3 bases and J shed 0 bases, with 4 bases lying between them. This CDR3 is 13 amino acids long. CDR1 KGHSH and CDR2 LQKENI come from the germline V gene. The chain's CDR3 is CASSPPSTDTQYF. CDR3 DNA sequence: TGTGCCAGCTCACCCCCGAGCACAGATACGCAGTATTTT.

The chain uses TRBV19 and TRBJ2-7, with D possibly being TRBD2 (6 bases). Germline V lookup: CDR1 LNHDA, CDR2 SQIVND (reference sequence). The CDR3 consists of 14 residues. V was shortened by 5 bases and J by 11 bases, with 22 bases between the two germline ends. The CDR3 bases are TGTGCCAGTAGTCCACGCGGAGGGTGGCCATCAGAGTACTTC. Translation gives CASSPRGGWPSEYF. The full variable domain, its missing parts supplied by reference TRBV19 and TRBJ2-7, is DGGITQSPKYLFRKEGQNVTLSCEQNLNHDAMYWYRQDPGQGLRLIYYSQIVNDFQKGDIAEGYSVSREKKESFPLTVTSAQKNPTAFYLCASSPRGGWPSEYFGPGTRLTVT.

The CDR3 DNA reads as TGTGCCAGCAGTGCATTGGACAGGAGCACAGATACGCAGTATTTT. Amino acid sequence: CASSALDRSTDTQYF. V gene TRBV2 combines with J gene TRBJ2-3, with 7 bases that match TRBD1. The CDR3 length is 15 residues. In germline, CDR1 is SNHLY, CDR2 FYNNEI. Unmatched junction bases numbered 4, after V lost 4 bases and J lost 0 bases.

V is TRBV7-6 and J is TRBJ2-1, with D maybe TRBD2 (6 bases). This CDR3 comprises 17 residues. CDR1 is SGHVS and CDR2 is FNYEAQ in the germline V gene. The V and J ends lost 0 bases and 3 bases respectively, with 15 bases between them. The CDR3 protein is CASSLASGLHYYNEQFF. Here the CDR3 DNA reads TGTGCCAGCAGCTTAGCTAGCGGACTACACTACTACAATGAGCAGTTCTTC.

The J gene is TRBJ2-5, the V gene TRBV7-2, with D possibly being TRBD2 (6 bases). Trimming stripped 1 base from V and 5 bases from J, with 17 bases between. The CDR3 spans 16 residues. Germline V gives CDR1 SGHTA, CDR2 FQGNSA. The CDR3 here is CASSLVGGVLAETQYF. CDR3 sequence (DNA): TGTGCCAGCAGCTTAGTGGGCGGGGTGCTAGCCGAGACCCAGTACTTC.